These 30 T cell receptor beta chains were all obtained from the same sample, sequenced in a study of T-cell memory formation after mild COVID-19. TCRdb analysed the 5' RACE reads with MiXCR anew, one entry per CDR3 protein. The sample has 400,000 to 500,000 distinct CDR3 sequences; roughly 20% are singletons. Sequencing was done on a sample of PBMCs or a T cell subset sorted from them (not recorded which). The receptors were sampled from an adult woman who had mild COVID-19 (a few samples of this study predate the infection). Cell type and time point are not known.

About this clonotype itself: An end of the junction differs from the germline gene, which may be a read error. The chain employs TRBV14 and TRBJ1-6; D uncertain. The CDR3 spans 17 residues. The germline CDR1 and CDR2 sequences are SGHDN and FVKESK. This CDR3 is CASSQDPYRVYNSHLHF. DNA for the CDR3: TGTGCCAGCAGCCAAGACCCATACCGGGTCTATAATTCACACCTCCACTTT.

This clonotype was observed a handful of times. The CDR3: CASSPPTGDIQYF. CDR3 nucleotide sequence: TGTGCCAGCAGTCCCCCGACGGGAGACATTCAGTACTTC. This chain connects TRBV6-6 to TRBJ2-4; a weak D match, TRBD2 (6 bases). Trimming stripped 5 bases from V and 8 bases from J, with 13 bases between. The CDR3 is 13 residues long. Looked up from germline, CDR1 is MNHNY and CDR2 is SVGAGI (reference sequence).

This clonotype has only one observation. This may be a read error, as it is one base from a much larger clone. The CDR3 loop reads CASSQAAGVGETQYF. CDR3 DNA sequence: TGTGCCAGCAGCCAAGCAGCGGGGGTAGGGGAGACCCAGTACTTC. The chain couples TRBV4-2 to TRBJ2-5, with 8 bases that match TRBD2. Germline CDR1 and CDR2: LGHNA and YNFKEQ. The V gene end was trimmed by 1 base and the J gene end by 5 bases; junction bases not matched to a gene: 6. The CDR3 spans 15 residues.

The chain combines TRBV12-5 with TRBJ1-4; 9 bases are a match to TRBD1. This CDR3 region has 14 residues. The V segment lost 5 bases and the J segment 7 bases; nucleotides outside the gene matches: 5. CDR1 LGHNT and CDR2 FRNRAP come from the germline V gene. CDR3 region: CASGPGQGFEKLFF. CDR3 DNA: TGTGCTAGTGGTCCGGGACAGGGATTTGAAAAACTGTTTTTT.

This clonotype was seen a few times. This rearrangement joins TRBV9 to TRBJ1-2, with a weak D call TRBD1 (5 bases). Germline loops: CDR1 SGDLS, CDR2 YYNGEE. Trimming stripped 4 bases from V and 2 bases from J, with 15 bases between. The CDR3 spans 15 residues. The CDR3 sequence: CASSSEGVPNYGYTF. As DNA, the CDR3 is TGTGCCAGCAGCTCAGAAGGGGTACCCAACTATGGCTACACCTTC.

This clonotype has just a few counts. J is TRBJ1-5 and V is TRBV6-1; maybe TRBD1 (5 bases). With 10 bases removed from V and 0 bases from J, the gap between germline ends came to 13 bases. The germline V gene has CDR1 MNHNS and CDR2 SASEGT. The CDR3 contains 14 residues. CDR3 nucleotide sequence: TGTGCCACTGCGGGGGAGATTAGCAATCAGCCCCAGCATTTT. Encoded protein: CATAGEISNQPQHF.

In its sample, this clonotype was seen a few times. J is TRBJ2-7 and V is TRBV10-3; D ambiguous. Germline V gene data show CDR1 as ENHRY and CDR2 as SYGVKD. Trimming took off 8 bases at V and 2 bases at J, with 10 bases between the two ends. The CDR3 runs 12 residues. The DNA of the CDR3 is TGTGCCATCTGCGACAACACCTACGAGCAGTACTTC. Residues: CAICDNTYEQYF.

This clonotype is a singleton in its sample. The chain carries TRBV20-1 and TRBJ1-5, with D tentatively TRBD1 (6 bases). Germline CDR1 DFQATT, CDR2 SNEGSKA (reference sequence). V was pared by 4 bases and J by 4 bases, with 11 bases between. There are 13 residues in the CDR3. The CDR3 coding sequence is TGCAGTGCTACACAGGGTGGGAATCAGCCCCAGCATTTT. Protein sequence: CSATQGGNQPQHF.

The chain links TRBV9 to TRBJ1-1; D not resolved. Germline-derived CDR1 and CDR2 are SGDLS and YYNGEE. Trimming shortened V by 6 bases and J by 0 bases, and 9 bases separated the two germline ends. The CDR3 length is 13 residues. The CDR3 protein is CASTAGLNTEAFF. The CDR3 DNA reads TGTGCCAGCACAGCGGGATTGAACACTGAAGCTTTCTTT.

The V and J genes are TRBV7-9 and TRBJ1-1; perhaps TRBD1 as D (6 bases). Germline values: CDR1 SEHNR, CDR2 FQNEAQ (reference sequence). The CDR3 totals 17 residues. Trimming stripped 5 bases from V and 4 bases from J, with 23 bases between. The CDR3 reads CASSASTGTPWGTEAFF. CDR3 sequence (DNA): TGTGCCAGCAGCGCCTCGACGGGGACACCCTGGGGCACTGAAGCTTTCTTT.

There are a few counts of this clonotype. This sequence joins TRBV4-2 and TRBJ1-3; D might be TRBD1 (5 bases). In germline, CDR1 is LGHNA, CDR2 YNFKEQ. Between the trimmed V and J ends, which lost 4 bases and 1 base, there was a span of 11 bases. The CDR3 length is 15 residues. The CDR3 sequence is CASSRTGTSGNTIYF. CDR3 DNA sequence: TGTGCCAGCAGCCGAACAGGTACTTCTGGAAACACCATATATTTT.

V and J are TRBV7-9 and TRBJ2-7; either TRBD1 or TRBD2 may fit D (5 bases each). V lost 6 bases, J lost 8 bases, and 20 bases lay in between. This CDR3 region has 14 residues. CDR1 is SEHNR and CDR2 is FQNEAQ in the germline V gene (reference sequence). The chain's CDR3 is CASRQDSPERQQYF. The CDR3 DNA follows: TGTGCCAGCAGACAGGACTCCCCGGAAAGACAGCAGTACTTC.

This clonotype was observed a handful of times. This chain uses TRBV12-3 or TRBV12-4 with TRBJ1-2; D gene ambiguous. CDR3 size: 13 residues. Trimming stripped 5 bases from V and 5 bases from J, with 12 bases between. The CDR3 loop is CASSAGPAYGYTF. DNA of the CDR3: TGTGCCAGCAGTGCCGGGCCCGCTTATGGCTACACCTTC.

This clonotype was recorded only once. The chain links TRBV20-1 to TRBJ2-1; tentatively, D is TRBD1 (5 bases). V lost 5 bases to trimming and J lost 2 bases, with 16 bases between them. CDR1 and CDR2 (germline): DFQATT, SNEGSKA (reference sequence). This CDR3 is built from 15 residues. The CDR3 is CSASGLQGTYNEQFF. In DNA, the CDR3 is TGCAGTGCTTCCGGTTTGCAGGGAACCTACAATGAGCAGTTCTTC.

The chain uses TRBV24-1 and TRBJ2-1, with 12 bases aligning to TRBD1. This CDR3 is built from 14 residues. The J segment lost 9 bases and the V segment lost 6 bases, leaving 5 bases of the junction unmatched. Germline V gives CDR1 KGHDR, CDR2 SFDVKD. The CDR3 is CATSPGQGAREQFF. The DNA for the CDR3 is TGTGCCACCAGTCCGGGACAGGGGGCGCGTGAGCAGTTCTTC.

This chain uses TRBV20-1 with TRBJ2-3; D might be TRBD1 or TRBD2, each matching 7 bases. Germline CDR1 and CDR2: DFQATT and SNEGSKA (reference sequence). The V and J ends lost 5 bases and 2 bases respectively, with 14 bases between them. The CDR3 extends over 14 amino acids. CDR3 loop: CSAPRGGLTDTQYF. Written as DNA, the CDR3 is TGCAGTGCTCCCAGGGGGGGGCTCACAGATACGCAGTATTTT.

This clonotype was recorded a few times. The V call is TRBV7-2, the J call TRBJ1-3; D is perhaps TRBD1 (5 bases). There are 15 residues in the CDR3. V was shortened by 5 bases and J by 0 bases, with 11 bases between the two germline ends. Germline V gene data show CDR1 as SGHTA and CDR2 as FQGNSA. This CDR3 reads CASSTTVLSGNTIYF. CDR3 nucleotide sequence: TGTGCCAGCAGCACGACAGTTCTCTCTGGAAACACCATATATTTT.

This chain joins TRBV6-6 and TRBJ1-1; TRBD1 is a possible D gene (5 bases). The CDR3 length is 12 residues. Trimming took off 6 bases at V and 3 bases at J, with 8 bases between the two ends. The V gene's germline CDR1 is MNHNY and CDR2 SVGAGI (reference sequence). The CDR3 sequence is CASSPTDTEAFF. For the CDR3, the DNA is TGTGCCAGCAGCCCGACAGACACTGAAGCTTTCTTT.

The J gene is TRBJ1-1, the V gene TRBV5-1; no clear D. CDR1 and CDR2 (germline): SGHRS, YFSETQ. V was trimmed by 0 bases and J by 0 bases, leaving 12 bases between them. This CDR3 comprises 16 residues. The CDR3 reads CASSLVVAGLNTEAFF. The DNA for the CDR3 is TGCGCCAGCAGCTTGGTGGTGGCAGGTTTGAACACTGAAGCTTTCTTT.

This clonotype was observed a few times. The chain joins TRBV5-5 to TRBJ2-1; a possible D gene is TRBD1 (6 bases). V lost 0 bases to trimming and J lost 3 bases, with 19 bases between them. CDR3 length equals 18 residues. Germline lookup yields CDR1 SGHKS and CDR2 YYEKEE (reference sequence). The CDR3 DNA reads as TGTGCCAGCAGCTTGGTGCTAAGGCAGGGGAGTGGCTACAATGAGCAGTTCTTC. This codes for CASSLVLRQGSGYNEQFF.

The chain couples TRBV3-1 to TRBJ2-5, with 9 positions matching TRBD1. Trimming cost V 5 bases and J 3 bases; bases outside gene matches: 13. There are 17 residues in the CDR3. Germline V CDR1 and CDR2: LGHDT, YNNKEL (reference sequence). The CDR3 is CASSTPPGTGKEETQYF. In DNA form, the CDR3 reads TGTGCCAGCAGCACGCCACCGGGGACAGGGAAGGAAGAGACCCAGTACTTC.

V usage is TRBV20-1 and J usage is TRBJ1-2; 8 positions match TRBD1. Per germline, CDR1 DFQATT and CDR2 SNEGSKA (reference sequence). Unmatched junction bases numbered 4, after V lost 6 bases and J lost 1 base. CDR3 length equals 13 residues. Written as DNA, the CDR3 is TGCAGTGCCGAGACAGGGGATAACTATGGCTACACCTTC. It is translated as CSAETGDNYGYTF.

With respect to this clonotype: The junction shows a germline mismatch at one end, possibly a read error. This chain links TRBV14 with TRBJ1-4; perhaps TRBD1 as D (5 bases). The CDR3 loop spans 14 amino acids. Germline V gene lookup returns CDR1 SGHDN and CDR2 FVKESK. DNA of the CDR3: TGCGCCAGCAGCCAAGAGGCCTTTTGGGACAAACTGTTTTTT. Residues: CASSQEAFWDKLFF.

The gene calls are TRBV21-1 and TRBJ2-7. TRBV21-1 is a pseudogene segment. The CDR3 is 9 residues long. CDR3 amino acids: CASSKGSWF. As DNA, the CDR3 is TGTGCCAGCAGTAAGGGATCCTGGTTC.

The gene calls are TRBV3-1 and TRBJ1-1, with D unclear. Germline assignment: CDR1 LGHDT and CDR2 YNNKEL (reference sequence). The CDR3 sequence is 15 residues long. V lost 1 base and J 0 bases, leaving 9 bases between the germline ends. CDR3 nucleotides: TGTGCCAGCAGCCAAGGGTACGGGTTGAACACTGAAGCTTTCTTT. This codes for CASSQGYGLNTEAFF.

In this sample, this clonotype turned up a few times. The chain couples TRBV7-3 to TRBJ2-1; 10 bases match TRBD2. Trimming at V came to 10 bases and at J to 2 bases, leaving 5 bases not matched to a gene. The CDR3 length is 14 residues. Germline CDR1 SGHTA, CDR2 FQGTGA. CDR3 nucleotide sequence: TGTGCCACCCGACTAGCGGGTACCTACAATGAGCAGTTCTTC. It codes for CATRLAGTYNEQFF. The variable domain in full, completed from reference TRBV7-3 and TRBJ2-1, reads GAGVSQTPSNKVTEKGKYVELRCDPISGHTALYWYRQSLGQGPEFLIYFQGTGAADDSGLPNDRFFAVRPEGSVSTLKIQRTERGDSAVYLCATRLAGTYNEQFFGPGTRLTVL.

This clonotype was picked up a small number of times. V usage is TRBV7-2 and J usage is TRBJ2-1; 10 bases match TRBD2. From germline, CDR1 is SGHTA and CDR2 FQGNSA. The CDR3 has 16 amino acids. J lost 5 bases, V lost 5 bases, and 9 bases had no gene match. CDR3 protein: CASSHLAGDLNNEQFF. DNA for the CDR3: TGTGCCAGCAGCCACCTAGCGGGGGACCTTAACAATGAGCAGTTCTTC.

At least ten counts were recorded for this clonotype. The rearrangement links TRBV20-1 to TRBJ1-2; 8 nucleotides agree with TRBD1. V trimming: 5 bases; J trimming: 0 bases; junction bases outside the gene matches: 5. This CDR3 region has 14 residues. Germline CDR1 reads DFQATT; CDR2 reads SNEGSKA (reference sequence). This CDR3 reads CSAPDRGPNYGYTF. CDR3 DNA: TGCAGTGCTCCTGACAGGGGACCTAACTATGGCTACACCTTC.

This chain joins TRBV27 and TRBJ2-3, with D perhaps assigned TRBD1 or TRBD2 (5 bases each). The germline gives CDR1 MNHEY, CDR2 SMNVEV (reference sequence). CDR3 length: 14 amino acids. V shed 6 bases and J shed 0 bases, with 10 bases lying between them. The CDR3 reads CASRFEGSTDTQYF. DNA for the CDR3: TGTGCCAGCAGATTTGAGGGGAGCACAGATACGCAGTATTTT.

This clonotype was counted many times. The junction departs from germline at one end; a sequencing error may be responsible. The V call is TRBV5-1, the J call TRBJ2-7; 10 bases agree with TRBD2. In germline, CDR1 is SGHRS, CDR2 YFSETQ. CDR3 length: 14 amino acids. The CDR3 loop is CASSLAGGSYEQYF. In DNA form, the CDR3 reads TGTGCCAGCAGCTTAGCGGGGGGCTCCTACGAGCAGTACTTC.